Reported below is one T cell receptor beta chain. Its antigen is currently unknown. The PCR ran on 60 Vbeta and 13 Jbeta primers. Sequencing was performed with immunoSEQ multiplex PCR; in TCRdb, only in-frame clones are kept and a portion is missing. The repertoire holds more than 150,000 clones, with 77% as singletons. The entry originates in a study of cytomegalovirus exposure and HLA in healthy donors. At the level of the study: Findings of an earlier analysis included 90 million to 120 million unique TCR beta sequences from roughly 180 million T cells. The study, taken as a whole, reports: A missense DCLRE1C variant was associated with V- and J-gene trimming of TCR beta chains in a later analysis, and an independent cohort replicated the association. An analysis done earlier found most TCR beta V segments productive about 87% or about 30% of the time. The study designated 160 or so TCR beta chains cytomegalovirus-associated.

The germline V gene encodes CDR1 LGHNA and CDR2 YSLEER. This CDR3 spans 17 amino acids. Losses at the gene ends were 0 bases for V and 3 bases for J; bases not matched to a gene: 2. The chain employs TRBV4-3 and TRBJ1-6, with 10 positions matching TRBD1. Sequencing input: PBMCs. The receptor comes from a man aged 18-30 years in good health and CMV-seronegative. The CDR3 is CASSQETGGGYNSPLHF. In nucleotides, the CDR3 is TGCGCCAGCAGCCAAGAGACAGGGGGCGGCTATAATTCACCCCTCCACTTT.